Included here is one T cell receptor (beta chain) sequence, with context. Its specific antigen is unknown. Base qualities are not provided; no much larger clone lies one nucleotide away. Systemically healthy Caucasian individuals from Russia, some 38 in total and aged about 6 to 90 years, were included as donors. Each donor gave ten milliliters of peripheral blood, collected into EDTA-treated Vacutainer tubes. Ficoll-Paque density-gradient centrifugation was used to isolate PBMCs, with at least 7 million obtained per sample. Trizol reagent was used to extract total RNA from the PBMCs, yielding at least 5.5 micrograms per sample. Naive CD45RAhigh/CD27high T cell percentages were measured by flow cytometry on a PBMC aliquot from every donor. The record originates from a study of blood T cells in healthy people across ages (dated by TCRdb to 2014 to 2015). Looking at the study overall: In model experiments, roughly one uniquely barcoded TCR beta cDNA molecule per two T cells was captured by template switching. Age-related changes in TCR beta repertoire diversity were measured in the study by deep sequencing normalized with unique cDNA molecular identifiers. Donors were grouped into four age groups: young (average 16 years), middle-aged (39), aged (around 60) and long-lived (approximately 81). Donors of different ages were randomly distributed across sequencing lanes to avoid experimental bias. Using the same blood draw, the study looked at two additional independent replicas of 1 million unique cDNA reads for two donors, one aged 18 to 29 and the other aged 80 or older.

What the study reported, not specific to this receptor: There was a strong correlation between observed TCR beta diversity and the percentage of naive T cells measured by flow cytometry. Because donor CMV infection status was unknown, age-related changes in expanded clonotypes were potentially confounded. Because profiling used bulk unsorted PBMCs, naive and antigen-experienced compartments could not be compared conclusively. Observed TCR beta diversity per million T cells fell roughly linearly with age, and a significant reduction was already apparent by age roughly 40. Compared with the aged group, the long-lived group had more naive CD4+ T cells, fewer expanded clones and increased TCR diversity, suggesting age selection. Estimates of total diversity based on one million sequenced T cells were regarded as lower bounds and as underestimates.

The method was 5' RACE. The data were produced on an Illumina HiSeq 2500. The second PCR ran for roughly 7 to 11 cycles and used a J-beta primer mix along with a sample-barcoded 5' primer. A template-switch 5' adaptor carrying 12 random nucleotides introduced a unique molecular identifier onto each TCR beta cDNA molecule. Each sample yielded at least 3 million CDR3-containing paired-end reads. First-strand cDNA was synthesized from all RNA with the Mint cDNA synthesis kit, primed by a TRBC-specific oligonucleotide. Following uracil-DNA glycosylase treatment, a first 18-cycle PCR with universal primers M1SS and BC2_uni_R was performed on all cDNA. Per the authors' processing: For normalization, 1 million high-quality reads, each with a distinct molecular identifier, were randomly selected from each sample. Instead of being binned into consensus sequences, reads with shared molecular identifiers were discarded. MiTCR, with a Q25 quality threshold and the strictest error-elimination algorithm, was used for CDR3 identification, clonotype clustering and error correction. A nonparametric unseen species model using Euler transformation provided a lower-bound estimate of total TCR beta diversity. Using fastp trimming at Q25 and MiXCR clonotype assembly, TCRdb reanalyzed the public sequencing data and kept in-frame beta chains. Every entry covers one CDR3 protein and lists the most common genes and DNA from its rows. For this entry, the V and J calls and clone size follow TCRdb and not the study's own pipeline. In this sample the table shows roughly 1.5 million distinct CDR3 sequences, about 45% of which occur a single time. Around 4% of the sample rests with the top ten.

The TCR sequence derives from a young woman in good health. Sample: blood.

Here is the DNA: TGCGCCAGCAGCCAAGAAGATCTGAACACTGAAGCTTTCTTT. It is translated as CASSQEDLNTEAFF. The chain was built from TRBV4-1 and TRBJ1-1, with the identity of the D gene unclear. V drops 0 bases and J drops 0 bases, leaving 5 bases in between. CDR1 MGHRA and CDR2 YSYEKL are derived from the germline V gene. Including the terminal cysteine and phenylalanine, the CDR3 comprises 14 residues. Only the CDR3 portion is preserved as DNA: 42 bases, with reading frame beginning at the first base.